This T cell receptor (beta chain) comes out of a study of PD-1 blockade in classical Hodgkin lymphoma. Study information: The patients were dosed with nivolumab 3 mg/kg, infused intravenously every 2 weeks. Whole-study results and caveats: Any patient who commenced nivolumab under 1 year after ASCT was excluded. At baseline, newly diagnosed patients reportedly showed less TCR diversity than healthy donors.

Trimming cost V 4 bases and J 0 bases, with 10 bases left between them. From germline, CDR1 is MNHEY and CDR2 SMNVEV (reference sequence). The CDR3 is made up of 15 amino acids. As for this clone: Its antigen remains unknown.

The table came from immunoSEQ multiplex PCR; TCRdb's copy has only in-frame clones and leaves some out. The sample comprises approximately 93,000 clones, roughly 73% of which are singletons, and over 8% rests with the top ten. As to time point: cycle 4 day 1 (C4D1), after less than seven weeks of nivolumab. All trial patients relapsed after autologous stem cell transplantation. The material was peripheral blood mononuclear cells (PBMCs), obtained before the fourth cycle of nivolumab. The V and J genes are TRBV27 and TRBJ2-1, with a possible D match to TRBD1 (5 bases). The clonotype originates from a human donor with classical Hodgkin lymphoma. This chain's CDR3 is CASSSSRDSYNEQFF. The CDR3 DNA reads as TGTGCCAGCAGTTCATCCAGGGACTCCTACAATGAGCAGTTCTTC.